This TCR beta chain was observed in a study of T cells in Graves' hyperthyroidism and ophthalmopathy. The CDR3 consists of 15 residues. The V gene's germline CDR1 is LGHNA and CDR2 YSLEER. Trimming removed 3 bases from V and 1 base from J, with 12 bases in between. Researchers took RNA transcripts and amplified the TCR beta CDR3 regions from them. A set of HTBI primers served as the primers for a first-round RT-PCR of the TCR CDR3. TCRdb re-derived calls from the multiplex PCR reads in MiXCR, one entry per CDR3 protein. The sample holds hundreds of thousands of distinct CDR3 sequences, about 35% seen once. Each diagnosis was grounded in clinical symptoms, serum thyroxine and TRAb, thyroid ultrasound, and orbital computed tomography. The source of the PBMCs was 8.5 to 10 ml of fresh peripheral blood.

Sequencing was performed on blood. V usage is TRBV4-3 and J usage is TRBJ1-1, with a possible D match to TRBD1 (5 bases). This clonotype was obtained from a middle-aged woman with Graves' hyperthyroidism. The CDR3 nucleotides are TGCGCCAGCAGCCAGGGTATTGGGGGGAACACTGAAGCTTTCTTT. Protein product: CASSQGIGGNTEAFF.